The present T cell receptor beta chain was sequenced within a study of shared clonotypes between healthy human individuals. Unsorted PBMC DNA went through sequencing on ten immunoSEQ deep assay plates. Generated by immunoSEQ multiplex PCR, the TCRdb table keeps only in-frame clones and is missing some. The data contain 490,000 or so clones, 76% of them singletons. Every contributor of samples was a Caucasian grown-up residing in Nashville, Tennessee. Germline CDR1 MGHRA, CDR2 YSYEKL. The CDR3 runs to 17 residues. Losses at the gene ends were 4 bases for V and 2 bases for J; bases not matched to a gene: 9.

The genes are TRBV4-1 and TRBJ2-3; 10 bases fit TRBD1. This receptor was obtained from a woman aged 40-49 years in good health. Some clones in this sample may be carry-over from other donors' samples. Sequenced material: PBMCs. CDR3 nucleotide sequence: TGCGCCAGCAGCCGGAGACAGGGGGCTACTCTCACAGATACGCAGTATTTT. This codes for CASSRRQGATLTDTQYF.